One and the same sample provided the 3 T cell receptor beta chains below, sequenced in a study of T cells after yellow fever vaccination. TCRdb re-derived calls from the 5' RACE reads in MiXCR, one entry per CDR3 protein. The sample has a few hundred thousand distinct CDR3 sequences; roughly 4.3% are singletons. The material sequenced was PBMCs, taken 5 days after the yellow fever booster vaccination. The source is a man between 18 and 29 years old who received the YFV17D yellow fever vaccine.

This clonotype was found a few times. The chain uses TRBV5-6 and TRBJ2-5; the match to TRBD2 covers 11 bases. CDR1 and CDR2 (germline): SGHDT, YYEEEE. V shed 4 bases, J shed 5 bases, and the junction held 10 bases outside the gene matches. CDR3 length: 16 residues. This CDR3 reads CASSTYPSGGRETQYF. CDR3 nucleotide sequence: TGTGCCAGCAGCACCTACCCTAGCGGGGGGCGGGAGACCCAGTACTTC.

The table lists this clonotype with many counts. V usage is TRBV7-3 and J usage is TRBJ1-1; no reliable D call. Trimming shortened V by 5 bases and J by 1 base, and 14 bases separated the two germline ends. The CDR3 is 15 amino acids. Looked up from germline, CDR1 is SGHTA and CDR2 is FQGTGA. The CDR3 loop reads CASSPSSARNTEAFF. DNA of the CDR3: TGTGCCAGCAGCCCCTCGTCGGCGAGGAACACTGAAGCTTTCTTT.

This clonotype came up many times. The chain links TRBV6-1 to TRBJ2-1; D is undetermined. V lost 0 bases and J 6 bases, leaving 6 bases between the germline ends. The CDR3 length is 13 residues. Germline V gene data show CDR1 as MNHNS and CDR2 as SASEGT. The CDR3 nucleotides read TGTGCCAGCAGTGAAGCCGAACTCAATGAGCAGTTCTTC. Amino acids: CASSEAELNEQFF.